Presented here are 29 T cell receptor beta chains from one specimen sequenced in a study of blood T cells in healthy people across ages. It was with a sample-barcoded 5' primer and a J-beta primer mix that a second PCR of roughly 6 to 12 cycles was run. TCRdb ran MiXCR on the 5' RACE reads and lists one entry per CDR3 protein. The sample holds around 1.5 million distinct CDR3 sequences, about 35% seen once. The sample taken for sequencing was blood. Every receptor here comes from a woman aged 25 to 39 in good health.

This clonotype occurred a few times. This rearrangement joins TRBV20-1 to TRBJ2-3; D is unclear. Trimming removed 3 bases from V and 0 bases from J, with 16 bases in between. Germline V gene data show CDR1 as DFQATT and CDR2 as SNEGSKA (reference sequence). CDR3 length equals 16 residues. The CDR3 sequence is CSARPNLYLSTDTQYF. The DNA of the CDR3 is TGCAGTGCTAGGCCCAACCTATATTTGAGCACAGATACGCAGTATTTT.

CDR3 protein: CASSWGELAGIYEQYF. CDR3 DNA: TGTGCCAGCAGTTGGGGGGAACTAGCGGGGATCTACGAGCAGTACTTC. This rearrangement joins TRBV12-3 or TRBV12-4 to TRBJ2-7; 10 bases are a match to TRBD2. The ends lost 4 bases at V and 3 bases at J; junction bases unmatched: 9. This CDR3 has 16 amino acids.

This clonotype occurred a few times. The CDR3 region is CASLGIGAGETQYF. CDR3 bases: TGTGCCAGCCTGGGTATCGGGGCCGGAGAGACCCAGTACTTC. The V call is TRBV6-1, the J call TRBJ2-5; perhaps D is TRBD1 or TRBD2 (5 bases each). V was trimmed by 8 bases and J by 4 bases, leaving 17 bases between them. CDR3 length equals 14 residues. Germline loops: CDR1 MNHNS, CDR2 SASEGT.

This clonotype appeared a few times. The V and J genes are TRBV7-2 and TRBJ2-1, with D possibly being TRBD2 (7 bases). CDR1 is SGHTA and CDR2 is FQGNSA in the germline V gene. Trimming cost V 1 base and J 8 bases, with 15 bases left between them. The CDR3 has 15 amino acids. The CDR3, as DNA: TGTGCCAGCAGCTTAGTACGGGGGGCTGGCTATGAGCAGTTCTTC. It yields the protein CASSLVRGAGYEQFF. The variable domain in full, completed from reference TRBV7-2 and TRBJ2-1, reads GAGVSQSPSNKVTEKGKDVELRCDPISGHTALYWYRQSLGQGLEFLIYFQGNSAPDKSGLPSDRFSAERTGGSVSTLTIQRTQQEDSAVYLCASSLVRGAGYEQFFGPGTRLTVL.

This clonotype showed up just a few times. V and J are TRBV9 and TRBJ2-2; 11 bases are shared with TRBD2. This CDR3 has 15 amino acids. CDR1 is SGDLS and CDR2 is YYNGEE in the germline V gene. V lost 3 bases, J lost 11 bases, and 9 bases stayed unmatched. The CDR3 coding sequence is TGTGCCAGCAGCGCCTCCTCCGGGACTAGCGGCGAGCTGTTTTTT. Translating it yields CASSASSGTSGELFF.

This clonotype was seen a few times. This chain connects TRBV6-5 to TRBJ1-2; tentatively, D is TRBD1 (6 bases). The CDR3 is 14 residues long. Trimming left V 4 bases short and J 4 bases short, with 13 bases between. Germline lookup yields CDR1 MNHEY and CDR2 SVGAGI. In DNA, the CDR3 is TGTGCCAGCAGTTCAATCACAGGGACCTATGGCTACACCTTC. Translated: CASSSITGTYGYTF.

On this clonotype: Given a much more abundant clone one base away, this may be a read error. CDR3 DNA sequence: TGCGCCAGCAGCAACAGCGGCAGGACCTCCTACAATGAGCAGTTCTTC. This gives the protein CASSNSGRTSYNEQFF. The chain is built from TRBV5-1 and TRBJ2-1, with D possibly being TRBD2 (5 bases). Trimming left V 4 bases short and J 0 bases short, with 14 bases between. The germline CDR1 and CDR2 sequences are SGHRS and YFSETQ. The CDR3 extends over 16 amino acids.

CDR3 loop: CASSQEGGKTEAFF. The CDR3 nucleotides read TGCGCCAGCAGCCAAGAGGGAGGGAAGACTGAAGCTTTCTTT. This chain joins TRBV4-1 and TRBJ1-1; unclear D gene. Trimming stripped 0 bases from V and 5 bases from J, with 10 bases between. The CDR3 runs to 14 residues. Germline CDR1 is MGHRA and CDR2 is YSYEKL.

This clonotype was seen once. One end of the junction does not line up with germline, which may come from a read error. The rearrangement joins TRBV28 to TRBJ2-7; TRBD1 matches 8 bases. Germline V CDR1 and CDR2: MDHEN, SYDVKM. This CDR3 contains 15 residues. This CDR3 is CASSSWTGSSYERYF. DNA for the CDR3: TGTGCCAGCAGTTCCTGGACAGGGTCGTCCTACGAGCGGTACTTC.

This clonotype has just a few counts. This chain links TRBV6-4 with TRBJ2-7; D is unclear. V lost 6 bases and J 3 bases, leaving 3 bases between the germline ends. The CDR3 loop spans 10 amino acids. Germline loops: CDR1 MRHNA, CDR2 SNTAGT. CDR3 sequence reads: CASRFYEQYF. In nucleotides, the CDR3 is TGTGCCAGCAGATTCTACGAGCAGTACTTC.

The gene calls are TRBV30 and TRBJ2-4; possible D gene TRBD2, 7 bases. Per germline, CDR1 GTSNPN and CDR2 SVGIG (reference sequence). The CDR3 totals 16 residues. V lost 1 base, J lost 0 bases, and 13 bases lay in between. CDR3 DNA: TGTGCCTGGAGTGGGGGGGGCTACCTAGCCAAAAACATTCAGTACTTC. Protein: CAWSGGGYLAKNIQYF.

The gene calls are TRBV4-1 and TRBJ1-1; D might be TRBD1 (6 bases). Trimming left V 2 bases short and J 3 bases short, with 13 bases between. The germline CDR1 and CDR2 sequences are MGHRA and YSYEKL. The CDR3 spans 15 residues. The CDR3 nucleotides read TGCGCCAGCAGCCAAATAAGGACAGCGGACACTGAAGCTTTCTTT. Translating gives CASSQIRTADTEAFF.

The chain recombines TRBV5-1 with TRBJ2-7, with 10 bases aligning to TRBD2. Germline CDR1 is SGHRS and CDR2 is YFSETQ. J gave up 5 bases and V 1 base, and 3 bases lay outside the gene matches. The CDR3 is made up of 14 amino acids. Here the CDR3 reads CASSLTSGAHEQYF. As DNA, the CDR3 is TGCGCCAGCAGCTTGACTAGCGGGGCCCACGAGCAGTACTTC.

This clonotype was recorded a few times. The V gene is TRBV7-2, the J gene TRBJ2-2, with 7 positions matching TRBD1. In germline, CDR1 is SGHTA, CDR2 FQGNSA. CDR3 length: 16 amino acids. Losses at the gene ends were 0 bases for V and 4 bases for J; bases not matched to a gene: 5. The CDR3 DNA follows: TGTGCCAGCAGCTTAGCCAGACAGGGACGCACCGGGGAGCTGTTTTTT. This gives the protein CASSLARQGRTGELFF.

Only a few counts were recorded for this clonotype. This could be a read error, since a much larger clone is one nucleotide away. The chain combines TRBV7-2 with TRBJ2-3; the D gene could be TRBD1 or TRBD2 (5 bases each). The CDR3 has 12 amino acids. Between the trimmed V and J ends, which lost 4 bases and 11 bases, there was a span of 13 bases. Germline CDR1 and CDR2: SGHTA and FQGNSA. The CDR3 nucleotides are TGTGCCAGCAGCTCGACTGGGGGTATGCAGTATTTT. Protein sequence: CASSSTGGMQYF.

This clonotype turned up a few times. This sequence joins TRBV20-1 and TRBJ2-5; D perhaps matches TRBD2 (6 bases). Germline V CDR1 and CDR2: DFQATT, SNEGSKA (reference sequence). V gave up 3 bases and J gave up 4 bases, with 18 bases separating them. The CDR3 contains 15 residues. CDR3 bases: TGCAGTGCTAGTGCCCTCCGGGGAGCGGGAGAGACCCAGTACTTC. It codes for CSASALRGAGETQYF.

This sequence joins TRBV11-2 and TRBJ2-3; tentative D call: TRBD2 (7 bases). V was pared by 0 bases and J by 6 bases, with 16 bases between. The germline V gene encodes CDR1 SGHAT and CDR2 FQNNGV. This CDR3 region has 16 residues. The CDR3 here is CASSLERGGYEDTQYF. In DNA, the CDR3 is TGTGCCAGCAGCTTAGAACGCGGGGGCTACGAGGATACGCAGTATTTT.

The gene calls are TRBV11-1 and TRBJ2-2, with a weak D call TRBD1 (5 bases). Germline V lookup: CDR1 SGHAT, CDR2 FQDESV (reference sequence). This CDR3 is built from 17 residues. The germline V and J ends were trimmed by 4 bases and 0 bases, with 15 bases remaining between them. The CDR3, as DNA: TGTGCCAGCAGCTCCCCGAAAGGGGAACCGAACACCGGGGAGCTGTTTTTT. Its protein is CASSSPKGEPNTGELFF.

The rearrangement links TRBV28 to TRBJ1-2; 7 positions agree with TRBD1. V shed 4 bases, J shed 5 bases, and the junction held 10 bases outside the gene matches. From germline, CDR1 is MDHEN and CDR2 SYDVKM. The CDR3 is 15 amino acids. CDR3 in DNA: TGTGCCAGCAGTTCGGAGACAGGGAGTAGGTATGGCTACACCTTC. This gives the protein CASSSETGSRYGYTF.

This clonotype came up a few times. J is TRBJ1-2 and V is TRBV14; 7 bases are a match to TRBD1. In germline, CDR1 is SGHDN, CDR2 FVKESK. With V trimmed by 2 bases and J by 3 bases, 9 bases remained unmatched. The CDR3 is 16 residues long. The CDR3 region is CASSQLRTGSHYGYTF. The CDR3 DNA sequence: TGTGCCAGCAGCCAATTACGGACAGGTTCCCACTATGGCTACACCTTC.

This chain connects TRBV10-1 to TRBJ2-2; no firm D call. The CDR3 runs 15 residues. Between the trimmed V and J ends, which lost 3 bases and 6 bases, there was a span of 14 bases. Germline V gene lookup returns CDR1 WNHNN and CDR2 SYGVQD (reference sequence). The CDR3 DNA is TGCGCCAGCAGTGATGAGATCGATGGGGCCGGGGAGCTGTTTTTT. Translating gives CASSDEIDGAGELFF.

This clonotype occurred a few times. J is TRBJ2-7 and V is TRBV7-8; a possible D gene is TRBD2 (5 bases). The CDR3 totals 17 residues. Germline CDR1 and CDR2: SGHVS and FQNEAQ. V lost 4 bases and J lost 4, with 23 bases in between. Written as DNA, the CDR3 is TGTGCCAGCAGCTCCCGTTCGGAGCGGTCCTACGGGTACGAGCAGTACTTC. This encodes CASSSRSERSYGYEQYF. The whole variable domain, remainder taken from reference TRBV7-8 and TRBJ2-7, is GAGVSQSPRYKVAKRGQDVALRCDPISGHVSLFWYQQALGQGPEFLTYFQNEAQLDKSGLPSDRFFAERPEGSVSTLKIQRTQQEDSAVYLCASSSRSERSYGYEQYFGPGTRLTVT.

The V and J genes are TRBV20-1 and TRBJ1-2; D is possibly TRBD1 (6 bases). Deletions cut 6 bases from V and 0 bases from J, with 20 bases between. The CDR3 runs 16 residues. Germline CDR1 and CDR2: DFQATT and SNEGSKA (reference sequence). The CDR3 here is CSAAWEDSLSNYGYTF. In nucleotides, the CDR3 is TGCAGTGCCGCCTGGGAGGACAGCCTTTCTAACTATGGCTACACCTTC.

This clonotype was recorded a few times. This CDR3 reads CASSFRQPTNYGYTF. CDR3 coding DNA: TGTGCCAGCAGCTTCAGACAGCCAACGAACTATGGCTACACCTTC. V gene TRBV5-6 combines with J gene TRBJ1-2, with D perhaps matching TRBD1 (5 bases). Germline CDR1 reads SGHDT; CDR2 reads YYEEEE. The CDR3 loop spans 15 amino acids. V gave up 2 bases and J gave up 2 bases, with 13 bases separating them.

A few counts support this clonotype. The gene calls are TRBV4-1 and TRBJ1-1, with D possibly being TRBD1 (6 bases). The germline gives CDR1 MGHRA, CDR2 YSYEKL. The V end lost 0 bases, the J end lost 1 base, and 12 bases lay between the germline ends. The CDR3 extends over 16 amino acids. CDR3 amino acids: CASSQDPWGANTEAFF. The CDR3 nucleotides are TGCGCCAGCAGCCAAGACCCTTGGGGGGCGAACACTGAAGCTTTCTTT.

The V gene is TRBV20-1, the J gene TRBJ2-7; 11 nucleotides match TRBD2. The V gene end was trimmed by 8 bases and the J gene end by 2 bases; junction bases not matched to a gene: 8. CDR1 and CDR2 from the germline V gene are DFQATT and SNEGSKA (reference sequence). This CDR3 contains 14 residues. The CDR3 protein is CSCTSGGNAYEQYF. The CDR3 DNA reads as TGCAGTTGTACTAGCGGGGGCAATGCCTACGAGCAGTACTTC.

V gene TRBV4-1 combines with J gene TRBJ2-7; D is perhaps TRBD2 (5 bases). V lost 1 base and J 0 bases, leaving 13 bases between the germline ends. Germline V CDR1 and CDR2: MGHRA, YSYEKL. The CDR3 runs to 16 residues. CDR3: CASSQGADGDSYEQYF. CDR3 DNA sequence: TGCGCCAGCAGCCAAGGAGCTGACGGGGACTCCTACGAGCAGTACTTC.

This clonotype came up a few times. The chain is built from TRBV20-1 and TRBJ2-7; 10 bases match TRBD2. The CDR3 sequence is 13 residues long. V shed 5 bases and J 0 bases; nucleotides not matched to a gene: 1. CDR1 and CDR2 from the germline V gene are DFQATT and SNEGSKA (reference sequence). CDR3 sequence reads: CSAGTSVSYEQYF. Here the CDR3 DNA reads TGCAGTGCTGGGACTAGCGTCTCCTACGAGCAGTACTTC.

This clonotype came up many times. The chain links TRBV6-5 to TRBJ2-3; D is perhaps TRBD1 (6 bases). V lost 2 bases, J lost 4 bases, and 13 bases lay in between. Germline V gives CDR1 MNHEY, CDR2 SVGAGI. CDR3 length: 15 amino acids. CDR3 in DNA: TGTGCCAGCAGTTACGGGCAGGGGAGCGCAGATACGCAGTATTTT. Its protein product is CASSYGQGSADTQYF.